This TCR beta chain was sequenced for a study of Graves' ophthalmopathy and Graves' hyperthyroidism. As for the study in general: The collection of peripheral blood took place at initial diagnosis, before any treatment.

This clonotype was seen many times. Its antigen is unknown. TCR beta CDR3 regions were amplified from RNA transcripts. An opening RT-PCR round employed HTBI primers and preceded a second-round multiplex PCR. A single record per CDR3 protein comes from TCRdb applying MiXCR to the multiplex PCR reads. The sample lists about 340,000 distinct CDR3 sequences, 15% to 20% occurring once. Whole-study findings and limits: A majority of expanded thyroid clonotypes exceeding 0.001 frequency were likewise present in blood.

Donors with ophthalmopathy: moderate-to-severe activity, CAS ≥3, NOSPECS ≥4, duration under 3 months. The source material was peripheral blood. The receptor comes from an adult man with Graves' ophthalmopathy.

CDR3 DNA: TGCAGTGCTAGGACTAGCGGGAGGGCGGGGGAGCAGTACTTC. It yields the protein CSARTSGRAGEQYF. J is TRBJ2-7 and V is TRBV20-1; TRBD2 matches at 14 bases. The CDR3 extends over 14 amino acids. Trimming took 3 bases from V and 7 from J; bases not matched to a gene: 5. Germline V gene data show CDR1 as DFQATT and CDR2 as SNEGSKA (reference sequence).